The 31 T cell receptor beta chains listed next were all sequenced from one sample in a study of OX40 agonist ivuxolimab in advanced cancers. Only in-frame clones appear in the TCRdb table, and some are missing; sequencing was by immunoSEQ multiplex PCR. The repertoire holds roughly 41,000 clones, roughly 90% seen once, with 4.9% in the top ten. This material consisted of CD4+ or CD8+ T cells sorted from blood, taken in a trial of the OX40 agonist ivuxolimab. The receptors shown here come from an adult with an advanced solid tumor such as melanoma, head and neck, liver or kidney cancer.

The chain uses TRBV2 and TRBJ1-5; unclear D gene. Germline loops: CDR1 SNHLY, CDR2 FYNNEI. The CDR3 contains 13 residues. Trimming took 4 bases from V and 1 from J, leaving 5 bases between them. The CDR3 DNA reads TGTGCCAGCAGTGGGCGGAGCAATCAGCCCCAGCATTTT. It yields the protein CASSGRSNQPQHF.

CDR3 DNA sequence: TGTGCCAGCAGCTTGGTGGATGAGCAGTTCTTC. Its translation is CASSLVDEQFF. The chain carries TRBV5-4 and TRBJ2-1, with D hard to call. CDR3 length equals 11 residues. V was cut by 0 bases and J by 8 bases, with 3 bases left in between. The germline V gene has CDR1 SGHNT and CDR2 YYREEE (reference sequence). Full variable domain (rest looked up from reference TRBV5-4 and TRBJ2-1): ETGVTQSPTHLIKTRGQQVTLRCSSQSGHNTVSWYQQALGQGPQFIFQYYREEENGRGNFPPRFSGLQFPNYSSELNVNALELDDSALYLCASSLVDEQFFGPGTRLTVL.

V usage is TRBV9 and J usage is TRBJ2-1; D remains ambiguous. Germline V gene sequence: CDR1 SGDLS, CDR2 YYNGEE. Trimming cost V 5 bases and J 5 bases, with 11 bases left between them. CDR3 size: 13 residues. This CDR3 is CASSPYPNNEQFF. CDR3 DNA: TGTGCCAGCAGTCCATACCCCAACAATGAGCAGTTCTTC.

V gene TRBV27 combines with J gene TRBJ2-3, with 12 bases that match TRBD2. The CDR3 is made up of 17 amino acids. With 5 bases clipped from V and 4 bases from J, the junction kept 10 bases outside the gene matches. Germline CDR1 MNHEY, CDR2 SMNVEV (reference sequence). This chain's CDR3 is CASSILQTSGSADTQYF. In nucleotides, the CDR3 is TGTGCCAGCAGTATACTACAGACTAGCGGGAGCGCAGATACGCAGTATTTT.

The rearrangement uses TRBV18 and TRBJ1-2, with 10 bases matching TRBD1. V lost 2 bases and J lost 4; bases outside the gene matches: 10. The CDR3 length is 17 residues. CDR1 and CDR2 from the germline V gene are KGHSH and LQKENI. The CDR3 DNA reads TGTGCCAGCTCACCAACCGGGACAGGGGTTTTAGGCTATGGCTACACCTTC. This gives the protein CASSPTGTGVLGYGYTF.

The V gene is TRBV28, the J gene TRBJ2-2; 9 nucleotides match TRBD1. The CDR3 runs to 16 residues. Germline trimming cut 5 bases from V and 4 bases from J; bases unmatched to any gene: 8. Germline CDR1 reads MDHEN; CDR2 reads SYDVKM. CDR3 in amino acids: CASSQPGQGSTGELFF. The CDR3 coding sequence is TGTGCCAGCAGTCAGCCGGGACAGGGAAGCACCGGGGAGCTGTTTTTT.

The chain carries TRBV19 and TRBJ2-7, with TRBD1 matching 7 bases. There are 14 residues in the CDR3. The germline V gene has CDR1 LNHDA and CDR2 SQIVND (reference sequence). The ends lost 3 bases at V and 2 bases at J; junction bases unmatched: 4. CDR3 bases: TGTGCCAGTAGTATTTGGACAGGAGCCTACGAGCAGTACTTC. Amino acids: CASSIWTGAYEQYF.

CDR3 DNA: TGCGCCAGCAGCCAAGGCAGGGTGAACACTGAAGCTTTCTTT. Its protein is CASSQGRVNTEAFF. The chain recombines TRBV4-1 with TRBJ1-1; D perhaps matches TRBD1 (5 bases). Germline V CDR1 and CDR2: MGHRA, YSYEKL. Deletions cut 1 base from V and 0 bases from J, with 6 bases between. The CDR3 contains 14 residues.

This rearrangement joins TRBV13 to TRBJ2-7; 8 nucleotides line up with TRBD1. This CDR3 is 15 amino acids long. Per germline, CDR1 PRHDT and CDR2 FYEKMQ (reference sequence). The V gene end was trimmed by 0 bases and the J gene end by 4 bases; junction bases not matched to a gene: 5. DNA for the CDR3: TGTGCCAGCAGCTTAGGCGGACAGGGTAGTTACGAGCAGTACTTC. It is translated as CASSLGGQGSYEQYF.

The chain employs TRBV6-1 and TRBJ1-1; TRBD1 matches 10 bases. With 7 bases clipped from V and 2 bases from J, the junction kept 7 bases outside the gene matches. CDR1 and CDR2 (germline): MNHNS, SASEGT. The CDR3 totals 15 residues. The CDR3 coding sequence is TGTGCCAGCACTCTATGGACAGGGGGAAACACTGAAGCTTTCTTT. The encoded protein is CASTLWTGGNTEAFF.

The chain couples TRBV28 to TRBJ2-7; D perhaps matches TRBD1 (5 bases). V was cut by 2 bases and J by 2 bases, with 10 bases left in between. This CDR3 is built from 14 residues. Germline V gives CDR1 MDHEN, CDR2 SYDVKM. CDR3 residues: CASSLVLQAYEQYF. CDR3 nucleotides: TGTGCCAGCAGTTTAGTTTTACAGGCCTACGAGCAGTACTTC.

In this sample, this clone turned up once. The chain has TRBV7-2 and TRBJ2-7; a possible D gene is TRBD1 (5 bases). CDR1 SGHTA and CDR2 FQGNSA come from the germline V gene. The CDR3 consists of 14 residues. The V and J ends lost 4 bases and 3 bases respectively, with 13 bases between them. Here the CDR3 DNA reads TGTGCCAGCAGCTCTACCCCCGGACACTACGAGCAGTACGTC. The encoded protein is CASSSTPGHYEQYV.

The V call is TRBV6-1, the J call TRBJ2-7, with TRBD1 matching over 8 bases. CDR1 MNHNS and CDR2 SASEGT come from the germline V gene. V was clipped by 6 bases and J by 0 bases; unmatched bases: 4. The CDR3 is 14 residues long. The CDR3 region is CASRGQASSYEQYV. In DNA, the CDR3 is TGTGCCAGCAGGGGACAGGCCTCCTCCTACGAGCAGTACGTC.

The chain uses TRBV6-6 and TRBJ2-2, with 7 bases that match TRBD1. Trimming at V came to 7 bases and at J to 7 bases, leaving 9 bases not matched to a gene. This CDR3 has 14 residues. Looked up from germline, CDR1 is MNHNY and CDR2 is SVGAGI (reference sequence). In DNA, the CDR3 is TGTGCCAGCATCAGAGACAGGGCCCTCGGGGAGCTGTTTTTT. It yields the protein CASIRDRALGELFF.

This CDR3 reads CASSPDRGNTGELFF. For the CDR3, the DNA is TGTGCCAGCTCACCCGACAGGGGGAACACCGGGGAGCTGTTTTTT. The chain uses TRBV18 and TRBJ2-2, with 8 bases identical to TRBD1. V dropped 3 bases and J dropped 1; count of bases not matched to a gene: 1. In germline, CDR1 is KGHSH, CDR2 LQKENI. This CDR3 contains 15 residues.

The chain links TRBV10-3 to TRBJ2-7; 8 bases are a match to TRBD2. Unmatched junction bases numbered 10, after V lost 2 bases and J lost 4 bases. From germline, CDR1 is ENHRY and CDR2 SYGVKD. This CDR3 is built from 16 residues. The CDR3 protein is CAISESGGGGRYEQYV. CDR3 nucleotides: TGTGCCATCAGTGAGAGCGGGGGCGGCGGTCGATACGAGCAGTACGTC.

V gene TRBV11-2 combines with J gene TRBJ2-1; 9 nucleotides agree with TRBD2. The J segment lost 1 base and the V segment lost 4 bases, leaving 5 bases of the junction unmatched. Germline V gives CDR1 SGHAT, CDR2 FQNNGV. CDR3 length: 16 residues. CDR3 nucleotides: TGTGCCAGCAGCTACCATAGCGGGAGTTCCTACAATGAGCAGTTCTTC. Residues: CASSYHSGSSYNEQFF.

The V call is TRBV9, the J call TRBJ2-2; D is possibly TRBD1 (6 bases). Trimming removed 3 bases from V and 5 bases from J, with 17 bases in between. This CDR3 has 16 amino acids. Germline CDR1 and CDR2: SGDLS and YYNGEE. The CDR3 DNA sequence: TGTGCCAGCAGCGCCTACGCAGGGGATGGGACCGGGGAGCTGTTTTTT. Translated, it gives CASSAYAGDGTGELFF.

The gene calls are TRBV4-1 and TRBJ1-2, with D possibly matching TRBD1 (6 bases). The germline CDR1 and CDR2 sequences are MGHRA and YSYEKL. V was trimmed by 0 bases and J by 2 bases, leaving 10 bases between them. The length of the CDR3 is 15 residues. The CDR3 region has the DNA TGCGCCAGCAGCCAAGAAGGGGGGGACAACTATGGCTACACCTTC. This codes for CASSQEGGDNYGYTF.

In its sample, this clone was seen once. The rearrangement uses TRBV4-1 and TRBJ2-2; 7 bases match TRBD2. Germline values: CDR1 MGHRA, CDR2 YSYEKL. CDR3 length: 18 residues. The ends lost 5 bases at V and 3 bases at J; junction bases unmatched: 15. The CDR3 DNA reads TGCGCCAGCAGCATGACCGGGACTACTTTTGGGCACACCGGGGAGCTGTTTTTT. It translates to CASSMTGTTFGHTGELFF.

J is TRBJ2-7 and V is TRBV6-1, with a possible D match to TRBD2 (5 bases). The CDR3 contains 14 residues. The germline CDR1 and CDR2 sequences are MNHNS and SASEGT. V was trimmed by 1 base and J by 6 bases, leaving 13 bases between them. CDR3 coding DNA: TGTGCCAGCAGTGAAGGGAGGTATTTCCCCGAGCAGTACGTC. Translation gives CASSEGRYFPEQYV.

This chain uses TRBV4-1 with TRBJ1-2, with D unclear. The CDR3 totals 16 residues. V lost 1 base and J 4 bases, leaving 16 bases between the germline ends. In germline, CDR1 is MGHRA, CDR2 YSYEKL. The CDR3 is CASSQVNFDNLYGYTF. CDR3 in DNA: TGCGCCAGCAGCCAAGTTAACTTCGACAACCTCTATGGCTACACCTTC.

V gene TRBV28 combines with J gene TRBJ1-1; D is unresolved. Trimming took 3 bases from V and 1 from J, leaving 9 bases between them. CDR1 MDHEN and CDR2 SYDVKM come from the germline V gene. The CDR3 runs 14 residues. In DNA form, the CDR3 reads TGTGCCAGCAGTTTCGCAGGAGGGAACACTGAAGCTTTCTTT. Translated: CASSFAGGNTEAFF.

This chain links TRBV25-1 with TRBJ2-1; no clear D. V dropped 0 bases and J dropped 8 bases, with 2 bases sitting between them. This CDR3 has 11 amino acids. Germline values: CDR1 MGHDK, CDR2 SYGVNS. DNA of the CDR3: TGTGCCAGCAGTGAATATTATGAGCAGTTCTTC. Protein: CASSEYYEQFF.

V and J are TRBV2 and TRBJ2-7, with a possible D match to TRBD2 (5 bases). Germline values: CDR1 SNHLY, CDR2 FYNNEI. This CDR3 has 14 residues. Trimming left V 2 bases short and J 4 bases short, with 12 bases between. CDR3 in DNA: TGTGCCAGCAGTGAAAGCGGCAGCATATACGAGCAGTACGTC. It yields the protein CASSESGSIYEQYV.

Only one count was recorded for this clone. This CDR3 reads CASSYSKAGRYNEQFF. CDR3 coding DNA: TGTGCCAGCAGTTACTCGAAGGCGGGACGATACAATGAGCAGTTCTTC. The genes are TRBV6-6 and TRBJ2-1; tentative D call: TRBD2 (6 bases). Between the trimmed V and J ends, which lost 0 bases and 4 bases, there was a span of 13 bases. CDR1 and CDR2 (germline): MNHNY, SVGAGI (reference sequence). The CDR3 loop spans 16 amino acids.

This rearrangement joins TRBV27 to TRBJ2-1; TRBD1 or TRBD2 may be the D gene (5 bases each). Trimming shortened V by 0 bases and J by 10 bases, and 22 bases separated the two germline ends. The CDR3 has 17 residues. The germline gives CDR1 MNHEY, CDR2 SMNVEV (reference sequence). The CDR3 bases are TGTGCCAGCAGTTTATCAGGCCCAGGGACCCGCCCAGGGGAGCAGTTCTTC. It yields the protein CASSLSGPGTRPGEQFF.

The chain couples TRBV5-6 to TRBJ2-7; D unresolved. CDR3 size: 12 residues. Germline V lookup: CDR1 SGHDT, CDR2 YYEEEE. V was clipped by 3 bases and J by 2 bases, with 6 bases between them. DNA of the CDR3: TGTGCCAGCAGCTCCTCGACCTACGAGCAGTACTTC. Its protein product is CASSSSTYEQYF.

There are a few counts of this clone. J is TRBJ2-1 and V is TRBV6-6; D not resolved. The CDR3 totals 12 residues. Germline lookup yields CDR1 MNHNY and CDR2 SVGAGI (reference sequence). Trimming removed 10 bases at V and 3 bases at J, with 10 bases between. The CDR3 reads CATTTGYNEQFF. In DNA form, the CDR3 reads TGTGCCACTACAACGGGCTACAATGAGCAGTTCTTC.

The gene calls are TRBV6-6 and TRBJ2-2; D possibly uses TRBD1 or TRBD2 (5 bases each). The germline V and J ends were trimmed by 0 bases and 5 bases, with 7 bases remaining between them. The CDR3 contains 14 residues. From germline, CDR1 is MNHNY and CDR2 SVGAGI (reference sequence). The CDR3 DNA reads TGTGCCAGCAGTTACTCTGAGGGGACCGGGGAGCTGTTTTTT. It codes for CASSYSEGTGELFF.

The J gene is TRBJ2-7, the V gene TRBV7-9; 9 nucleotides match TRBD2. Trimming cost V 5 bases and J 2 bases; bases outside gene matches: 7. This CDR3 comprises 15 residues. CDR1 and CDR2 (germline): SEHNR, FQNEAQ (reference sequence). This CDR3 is CASSPRTSVAYEQYF. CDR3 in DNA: TGTGCCAGCAGCCCTCGGACTAGCGTAGCCTACGAGCAGTACTTC.